These T cell receptor beta chains were read from a single sample in a study of cytomegalovirus exposure and HLA in healthy donors. Here immunoSEQ multiplex PCR was the method, and the copy in TCRdb shows in-frame clones only, minus some. The repertoire holds fewer than 25,000 clones, with about 80% as singletons. Sequencing input: PBMCs. The receptor source for this set is a man between 60 and 75 years old in good health and CMV-seronegative. The CDR3 runs from the conserved cysteine through the conserved F or W. D genes are given only for firm matches. Where a row states a size, it is once, few, many or the class of an expanded clone; other rows omit it.

TRBV27	TRBJ2-7	TRBD2	.	CASSLKLAGGYEQYF	TGTGCCAGCAGTTTAAAACTAGCGGGGGGCTACGAGCAGTACTTC
TRBV9	TRBJ2-4	TRBD1	.	CASSDGTGGGLYF	TGTGCCAGCAGCGACGGGACAGGGGGTGGTCTGTACTTC
TRBV7-9	TRBJ2-1	.	.	CASSGLRSYNEQFF	TGTGCCAGCAGCGGCCTTCGTTCCTACAATGAGCAGTTCTTC
TRBV18	TRBJ1-2	.	once	CASSPTGQFYGYTF	TGTGCCAGCTCACCGACTGGACAGTTCTATGGCTACACCTTC
TRBV28	TRBJ1-2	TRBD1	.	CASRTGGAYGYTF	TGTGCCAGCCGAACAGGGGGCGCATATGGCTACACCTTC
TRBV9	TRBJ2-1	TRBD2	.	CASSAHGGAYNEQFF	TGTGCCAGCAGCGCCCACGGGGGGGCCTACAATGAGCAGTTCTTC
TRBV7-9	TRBJ2-3	.	.	CASSSRSLKSTDTQYF	TGTGCCAGCAGCTCACGGAGCCTAAAGAGCACAGATACGCAGTATTTT
TRBV2	TRBJ2-3	.	once	CASSDRAGREYF	TGTGCCAGCAGTGATCGAGCGGGCCGGGAGTATTTT
TRBV5-1	TRBJ1-5	TRBD1	.	CASSLGGQHQPQHF	TGCGCCAGCAGCTTGGGGGGACAGCATCAGCCCCAGCATTTT
TRBV28	TRBJ1-2	TRBD1	.	CASTTLTGLRYGYTF	TGTGCCAGCACCACCTTGACAGGGTTGAGATATGGCTACACCTTC
TRBV19	TRBJ1-5	.	.	CASSIVRGGQPQHF	TGTGCCAGTAGTATAGTCAGGGGCGGTCAGCCCCAGCATTTT
TRBV4-3	TRBJ2-7	TRBD2	.	CASSQVPSGVYEQYF	TGCGCCAGCAGCCAAGTTCCTAGCGGAGTATACGAGCAGTACTTC
TRBV7-2	TRBJ2-2	.	.	CASSLNGGSGELFF	TGTGCCAGCAGCTTAAACGGGGGATCCGGGGAGCTGTTTTTT
TRBV30	TRBJ1-5	TRBD1	.	CAWSSTGGGNQPQHF	TGTGCCTGGAGCTCAACAGGGGGCGGCAATCAGCCCCAGCATTTT
TRBV7-9	TRBJ2-7	.	.	CASSLRYEQYF	TGTGCCAGCAGCCTCCGCTACGAGCAGTACTTC